This note documents a single T cell receptor beta chain sequence. CDR1 GTSNPN and CDR2 SVGIG come from the germline V gene (reference sequence). Trimming took 4 bases from V and 1 from J, leaving 10 bases between them. The CDR3 spans 13 residues. The data were taken from a study of T cell changes during pregnancy in multiple sclerosis. Clones were read by immunoSEQ multiplex PCR, and TCRdb kept only the in-frame ones, dropping some. The table records under 35,000 clones, roughly 84% of them present only once. This sequence originates from a female donor with multiple sclerosis, enrolled in a pregnancy study. V usage is TRBV30 and J usage is TRBJ1-1; D is ambiguous. Sequenced here: CD8+ T cells from peripheral blood mononuclear cells, sampled after pregnancy. The CDR3 sequence: CAWTRAGNTEAFF. CDR3 DNA: TGTGCCTGGACCCGAGCGGGGAACACTGAAGCTTTCTTT.